This TCR beta chain is drawn from a study of regulatory T cells in long-lasting Graves disease. Stated time point: persistent/refractory GD, antithyroid drugs over 5 years with positive TRAb. TCR sequences were obtained from RNA taken from PBMCs. The length of the CDR3 is 13 residues. From germline, CDR1 is GTSNPN and CDR2 SVGIG (reference sequence). V gave up 4 bases and J gave up 7 bases; unmatched junction bases: 9. Combining iRepertoire HTBI primers with Arm-PCR of CDR3 regions, the authors built TCR beta libraries. TCRdb analysed the multiplex PCR reads with MiXCR anew, one entry per CDR3 protein. The repertoire holds 450,000 or so distinct CDR3 sequences, with around 20% as singletons.

The chain employs TRBV30 and TRBJ1-2, with 7 bases identical to TRBD1. Sequenced here: peripheral blood mononuclear cells (PBMCs), sampled when the disease was refractory, from a patient treated with antithyroid drugs. This receptor was obtained from a female donor with Graves disease. CDR3: CAWTGGGIVGYTF. The DNA for the CDR3 is TGTGCCTGGACAGGGGGTGGAATCGTTGGCTACACCTTC.